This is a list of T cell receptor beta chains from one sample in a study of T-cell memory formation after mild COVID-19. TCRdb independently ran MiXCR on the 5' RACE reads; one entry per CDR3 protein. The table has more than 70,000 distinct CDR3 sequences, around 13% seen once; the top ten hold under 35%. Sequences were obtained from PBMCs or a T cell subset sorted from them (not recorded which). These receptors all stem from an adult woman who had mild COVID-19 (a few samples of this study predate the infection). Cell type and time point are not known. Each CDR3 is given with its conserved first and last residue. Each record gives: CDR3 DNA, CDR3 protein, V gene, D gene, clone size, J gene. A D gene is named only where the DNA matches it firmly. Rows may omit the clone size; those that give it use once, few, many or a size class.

cdr3_nt: TGCAGTGCTAGGGGGGACAGGCAAAATGAAAAACTGTTTTTT; cdr3_aa: CSARGDRQNEKLFF; v_call: TRBV20-1; d_call: TRBD1; clone_size: few; j_call: TRBJ1-4
cdr3_nt: TGCAGCGTCCCAGGCCAGGGGCCAGGGGAGCTGTTTTTT; cdr3_aa: CSVPGQGPGELFF; v_call: TRBV29-1; d_call: NA; clone_size: many; j_call: TRBJ2-2
cdr3_nt: TGCAGTGCTACTTCCGGGATTCACTACGAGCAGTACTTC; cdr3_aa: CSATSGIHYEQYF; v_call: TRBV20-1; d_call: NA; clone_size: few; j_call: TRBJ2-7
cdr3_nt: TGTGCCAGCAGCGTAGCCGGGACTAGCGAACAGTATTTT; cdr3_aa: CASSVAGTSEQYF; v_call: TRBV9; d_call: TRBD2; clone_size: NA; j_call: TRBJ2-3
cdr3_nt: TGTGCCAGCAGTTGGGAAAACACCGGGGAGCTGTTTTTT; cdr3_aa: CASSWENTGELFF; v_call: TRBV27; d_call: NA; clone_size: NA; j_call: TRBJ2-2
cdr3_nt: TGCGCCAGCAGCCCCTTCGGGATGGGAGACACCCGCCAGGGGCAGTTCTTC; cdr3_aa: CASSPFGMGDTRQGQFF; v_call: TRBV5-1; d_call: NA; clone_size: NA; j_call: TRBJ2-1
cdr3_nt: TGTGCCAGCATCCGGGCCGGCACTGAAGCTTTCTTT; cdr3_aa: CASIRAGTEAFF; v_call: TRBV7-2; d_call: NA; clone_size: NA; j_call: TRBJ1-1
cdr3_nt: TGCGCCAGCAGCCAAGGTGTGGACAGCCAAGAGACCCAGTACTTC; cdr3_aa: CASSQGVDSQETQYF; v_call: TRBV4-1; d_call: NA; clone_size: NA; j_call: TRBJ2-5
cdr3_nt: TGTGCCAGCTCCCGCCGGGAGATTAGTTACGAGCAGTACTTC; cdr3_aa: CASSRREISYEQYF; v_call: TRBV6-2/TRBV6-3; d_call: NA; clone_size: NA; j_call: TRBJ2-7
cdr3_nt: TGTGCCACCAGTGATTCCCGTACAGCACTGAACACTGAAGCTTTCTTT; cdr3_aa: CATSDSRTALNTEAFF; v_call: TRBV24-1; d_call: NA; clone_size: NA; j_call: TRBJ1-1
cdr3_nt: TGTGCCAGCAGTCCCGGTTACTCCAGGCACTACGAGCAGTACTTC; cdr3_aa: CASSPGYSRHYEQYF; v_call: TRBV12-3/TRBV12-4; d_call: NA; clone_size: many; j_call: TRBJ2-7
cdr3_nt: TGTGCCAGCAAGGCTAGCGGGAGGGCCGGGGCCAGCCAAGAGACCCAGTACTTC; cdr3_aa: CASKASGRAGASQETQYF; v_call: TRBV12-3/TRBV12-4; d_call: TRBD2; clone_size: few; j_call: TRBJ2-5
cdr3_nt: TGTGCCAGCAACTTACAGGGGGCACAGAATTCACCCCTCCACTTT; cdr3_aa: CASNLQGAQNSPLHF; v_call: TRBV6-5; d_call: TRBD1; clone_size: NA; j_call: TRBJ1-6